These 18 T cell receptor beta chains were sequenced from one sample in a study of T cells in Graves' hyperthyroidism and ophthalmopathy. The TCR beta CDR3 regions underwent amplification using RNA transcripts as the source. Researchers ran a first-round RT-PCR on the TCR CDR3 using the HTBI primer set. TCRdb reanalysed the multiplex PCR reads using MiXCR and keeps one entry per CDR3 protein. The repertoire holds hundreds of thousands of distinct CDR3 sequences, with about 20% as singletons. Material: blood. The source is a man between 40 and 49 years old with Graves' ophthalmopathy.

This clonotype was seen a handful of times. The chain combines TRBV7-2 with TRBJ1-2, with D uncertain. V dropped 1 base and J dropped 4 bases, with 13 bases sitting between them. From germline, CDR1 is SGHTA and CDR2 FQGNSA. The length of the CDR3 is 15 residues. The CDR3 protein is CASSLGGGRLYGYTF. The DNA for the CDR3 is TGTGCCAGCAGCTTAGGAGGTGGAAGGCTCTATGGCTACACCTTC.

V and J are TRBV7-8 and TRBJ2-1; tentative D call: TRBD2 (6 bases). The germline V gene encodes CDR1 SGHVS and CDR2 FQNEAQ. Trimming shortened V by 5 bases and J by 0 bases, and 11 bases separated the two germline ends. The CDR3 runs 15 residues. In nucleotides, the CDR3 is TGTGCCAGCAGCCCCCCTAGCGACTCCTACAATGAGCAGTTCTTC. Its translation: CASSPPSDSYNEQFF.

This clonotype has a count of ten or more. The chain employs TRBV11-2 and TRBJ2-7; 11 nucleotides agree with TRBD1. Germline CDR1 and CDR2: SGHAT and FQNNGV. This CDR3 has 15 amino acids. The J segment lost 4 bases and the V segment lost 5 bases, leaving 7 bases of the junction unmatched. CDR3: CASSLRTGGVYEQYF. The CDR3 DNA follows: TGTGCCAGCAGCCTTCGGACAGGGGGCGTATACGAGCAGTACTTC.

This clonotype was recorded at least ten times. The chain couples TRBV7-2 to TRBJ2-7; TRBD1 or TRBD2 may be the D gene (5 bases each). From germline, CDR1 is SGHTA and CDR2 FQGNSA. The CDR3 length is 15 residues. V gave up 5 bases and J gave up 3 bases, with 17 bases separating them. The DNA of the CDR3 is TGTGCCAGCAGCCCGACCGGGACCGTTAGCTACGAGCAGTACTTC. Residues: CASSPTGTVSYEQYF.

This clonotype was counted at least ten times. The chain combines TRBV18 with TRBJ1-1; D gene unclear. Germline CDR1 reads KGHSH; CDR2 reads LQKENI. This CDR3 region has 14 residues. Trimming cost V 1 base and J 3 bases, with 9 bases left between them. The CDR3 spells CASSPRGGHTEAFF. CDR3 nucleotides: TGTGCCAGCTCACCACGGGGAGGGCACACTGAAGCTTTCTTT.

Only a few counts were recorded for this clonotype. The chain is built from TRBV6-1 and TRBJ2-1; TRBD2 matches at 8 bases. This CDR3 region has 17 residues. The V segment lost 4 bases and the J segment 4 bases; nucleotides outside the gene matches: 12. CDR1 and CDR2 from the germline V gene are MNHNS and SASEGT. CDR3 bases: TGTGCCAGCAGTGGCGAGGATGGCGGGGGGTCTTACAATGAGCAGTTCTTC. Amino acid sequence: CASSGEDGGGSYNEQFF.

This clonotype was counted many times. The CDR3 reads CAWSTGTSVSYEQYF. The CDR3 DNA sequence: TGTGCCTGGAGTACCGGGACTAGCGTCTCCTACGAGCAGTACTTC. This chain connects TRBV30 to TRBJ2-7; 10 positions match TRBD2. The CDR3 contains 15 residues. The germline V gene has CDR1 GTSNPN and CDR2 SVGIG (reference sequence). The V segment lost 2 bases and the J segment 0 bases; nucleotides outside the gene matches: 4.

There are a few counts of this clonotype. One junction end does not reproduce the germline sequence, and a read error may be involved. The V and J genes are TRBV14 and TRBJ2-5; D is perhaps TRBD2 (5 bases). The CDR3 sequence is 16 residues long. Looked up from germline, CDR1 is SGHDN and CDR2 is FVKESK. CDR3 bases: TGTGCCAGTAGCCAAGGTTTAGCCTCTGAGGGAGAGACCCAGTACTTC. It is translated as CASSQGLASEGETQYF.

This clonotype appeared many times. The gene calls are TRBV30 and TRBJ2-3; TRBD2 matches at 10 bases. This CDR3 spans 14 amino acids. Trimming took 7 bases from V and 2 from J; bases not matched to a gene: 6. CDR1 and CDR2 (germline): GTSNPN, SVGIG (reference sequence). The CDR3 reads CASGAGGPTDTQYF. The CDR3 coding sequence is TGTGCCTCAGGAGCGGGGGGGCCCACAGATACGCAGTATTTT. Based on the CDR3 plus reference TRBV30 and TRBJ2-3, the full variable domain is SQTIHQWPATLVQPVGSPLSLECTVEGTSNPNLYWYRQAAGRGLQLLFYSVGIGQISSEVPQNLSASRPQDRQFILSSKKLLLSDSGFYLCASGAGGPTDTQYFGPGTRLTVL.

The table lists this clonotype with many counts. For the CDR3, the DNA is TGTGCCAGCAGCCAAAGATCTGAAGCTTTCTTT. Protein product: CASSQRSEAFF. The chain links TRBV3-1 to TRBJ1-1; D call uncertain. In germline, CDR1 is LGHDT, CDR2 YNNKEL (reference sequence). V lost 2 bases to trimming and J lost 6 bases, with 4 bases between them. This CDR3 is 11 amino acids long.

Concerning this clonotype itself: At one end, the junction sequence differs from germline, possibly due to a read error. The chain carries TRBV28 and TRBJ2-7, with TRBD2 identical over 9 bases. The CDR3 extends over 14 amino acids. Per germline, CDR1 MDHEN and CDR2 SYDVKM. CDR3 loop: CVSRASGTSYEQYF. Here the CDR3 DNA reads TGTGTCAGCAGGGCTAGCGGGACCTCCTACGAGCAGTACTTC.

A single count supports this clonotype. The junction does not match germline at one end; this may be a read error. This chain connects TRBV11-2 to TRBJ2-3, with D perhaps TRBD2 (6 bases). This CDR3 is built from 15 residues. Germline CDR1 reads SGHAT; CDR2 reads FQNNGV. Here the CDR3 DNA reads TGTACCAGCAGCTTAGGGGACTGGTCCACAGATACGCAGTATTTT. It codes for CTSSLGDWSTDTQYF. Variable domain in full (rest from reference TRBV11-2 and TRBJ2-3): EAGVAQSPRYKIIEKRQSVAFWCNPISGHATLYWYQQILGQGPKLLIQFQNNGVVDDSQLPKDRFSAERLKGVDSTLKIQPAKLEDSAVYLCTSSLGDWSTDTQYFGPGTRLTVL.

This clonotype was picked up many times. The V call is TRBV20-1, the J call TRBJ2-1; the match to TRBD2 covers 9 bases. The CDR3 sequence is 12 residues long. The V and J ends lost 7 bases and 9 bases, in that order; junction bases with no gene match: 7. Germline CDR1 DFQATT, CDR2 SNEGSKA (reference sequence). The DNA of the CDR3 is TGCAGTGGGGGACTAGCCTTTGGTGAGCAGTTCTTC. It translates to CSGGLAFGEQFF.

V is TRBV5-1 and J is TRBJ2-5; D unclear. Per germline, CDR1 SGHRS and CDR2 YFSETQ. Trimming removed 4 bases from V and 2 bases from J, with 12 bases in between. This CDR3 comprises 14 residues. The CDR3 DNA follows: TGCGCCAGCAGCCCCCTGAATGGGCAAGAGACCCAGTACTTC. Its translation: CASSPLNGQETQYF.

This clonotype was detected only a few times. The V gene is TRBV7-2, the J gene TRBJ1-3; D not certain. V lost 1 base and J lost 3, with 13 bases in between. The CDR3 sequence is 16 residues long. The germline V gene encodes CDR1 SGHTA and CDR2 FQGNSA. The CDR3 sequence: CASSLGTAIGGNTIYF. The CDR3 DNA follows: TGTGCCAGCAGCTTAGGAACGGCGATCGGTGGAAACACCATATATTTT.

The chain uses TRBV5-1 and TRBJ2-7; 11 nucleotides match TRBD2. The trim removed 4 bases at V and 2 bases at J, leaving 5 bases unmatched. From germline, CDR1 is SGHRS and CDR2 YFSETQ. The CDR3 has 15 amino acids. The CDR3 DNA sequence: TGCGCCAGCAGCGGCGGGACTAGCGGAGCCTACGAGCAGTACTTC. Amino acids: CASSGGTSGAYEQYF. The full variable domain, with the rest looked up from reference TRBV5-1 and TRBJ2-7, is KAGVTQTPRYLIKTRGQQVTLSCSPISGHRSVSWYQQTPGQGLQFLFEYFSETQRNKGNFPGRFSGRQFSNSRSEMNVSTLELGDSALYLCASSGGTSGAYEQYFGPGTRLTVT.

The chain joins TRBV20-1 to TRBJ2-7; 9 bases align to TRBD2. With V trimmed by 1 base and J by 6 bases, 16 bases remained unmatched. The CDR3 consists of 17 residues. Germline V CDR1 and CDR2: DFQATT, SNEGSKA (reference sequence). The CDR3 protein is CSARALAGEGALGEQYF. CDR3 nucleotides: TGCAGTGCTAGAGCCTTAGCGGGAGAAGGGGCCCTGGGCGAGCAGTACTTC.

The table lists this clonotype with a few counts. The chain has TRBV18 and TRBJ1-4; 8 bases fit TRBD1. Trimming at V came to 2 bases and at J to 8 bases, leaving 7 bases not matched to a gene. The CDR3 loop spans 15 amino acids. CDR1 and CDR2 from the germline V gene are KGHSH and LQKENI. The DNA of the CDR3 is TGTGCCAGCTCACCAATCGGACAGGGTGACGAAAAACTGTTTTTT. This codes for CASSPIGQGDEKLFF.